The T cell receptor beta chain described here comes from a study of T cell repertoires and HLA-DP antigens. As for this clone: Its specificity is not known.

This table comes from immunoSEQ multiplex PCR, and its TCRdb copy is limited to in-frame clones, with some not included. This table holds about 89,000 clones, roughly nine tenths found once. Germline V lookup: CDR1 SEHNR, CDR2 FQNEAQ (reference sequence). The CDR3 contains 14 residues. J gave up 6 bases and V 5 bases, and 7 bases lay outside the gene matches. This chain joins TRBV7-9 and TRBJ2-7, with 10 bases fitting TRBD1. Specimen: CD4+ T cells from PBMCs. The clonotype was recovered from a man in his fifties in good health and CMV-seronegative. CDR3 sequence: CASSLGTGVGEQYF. In nucleotides, the CDR3 is TGTGCCAGCAGCCTAGGGACAGGGGTGGGCGAGCAGTACTTC. The full variable domain, its missing parts supplied by reference TRBV7-9 and TRBJ2-7, is DTGVSQNPRHKITKRGQNVTFRCDPISEHNRLYWYRQTLGQGPEFLTYFQNEAQLEKSRLLSDRFSAERPKGSFSTLEIQRTEQGDSAMYLCASSLGTGVGEQYFGPGTRLTVT.